This is a list of T cell receptor beta chains from one sample in a study of CD8 T cell repertoires and HIV-1 epitope variants. These receptors have no identified antigens. Sequenced by immunoSEQ multiplex PCR; TCRdb stores in-frame clones only, minus some. This table has more than 5,000 clones, about 65% appearing once. The sample was cultured CD8+ T cells derived from PBMCs. The receptors shown here come from a male donor with HIV. Each CDR3 is given with its conserved first and last residue. A D gene is named only where the DNA matches it firmly. The size of a clone is reported for some rows only, either as once, few or many, or as a class for expanded clones.

D: TRBD1
size: NA
V: TRBV23-1
J: TRBJ2-5
CDR3: CASSQKDRVGETQYF
DNA: TGCGCCAGCAGCCAAAAAGACAGGGTGGGTGAGACCCAGTACTTC

D: NA
size: NA
V: TRBV28
J: TRBJ2-5
CDR3: CASSPGQLQETQYF
DNA: TGTGCCAGCAGCCCAGGACAGCTTCAAGAGACCCAGTACTTC

D: NA
size: NA
V: TRBV6-6
J: TRBJ1-1
CDR3: CASTPGGDTEAFF
DNA: TGTGCCAGCACCCCGGGGGGGGACACTGAAGCTTTCTTT

D: TRBD2
size: NA
V: TRBV10-1
J: TRBJ2-1
CDR3: CASSESLAGSYNEQFF
DNA: TGCGCCAGCAGTGAGTCCCTAGCGGGGTCCTACAATGAGCAGTTCTTC

D: NA
size: NA
V: TRBV4-1
J: TRBJ2-1
CDR3: CASSQESSYNEQFF
DNA: TGCGCCAGCAGCCAAGAGAGCTCCTACAATGAGCAGTTCTTC

D: NA
size: medium-sized
V: TRBV28
J: TRBJ1-2
CDR3: CASSLPGGYTF
DNA: TGTGCCAGCAGTCTGCCGGGAGGCTACACCTTC

D: NA
size: few
V: TRBV27
J: TRBJ2-7
CDR3: CASSPEGRLSYEQYF
DNA: TGTGCCAGCAGCCCAGAAGGCAGGCTGTCCTACGAGCAGTACTTC

D: NA
size: NA
V: TRBV6-5
J: TRBJ1-1
CDR3: CASRDLEGNTEAFF
DNA: TGTGCCAGCAGAGACTTAGAGGGGAACACTGAAGCTTTCTTT

D: NA
size: NA
V: TRBV9
J: TRBJ2-7
CDR3: CASSVGLASYEQYF
DNA: TGTGCCAGCAGCGTAGGCCTAGCGTCCTACGAGCAGTACTTC

D: TRBD1
size: few
V: TRBV19
J: TRBJ2-7
CDR3: CASSRGTAYEQYF
DNA: TGTGCCAGTAGTAGAGGGACAGCCTACGAGCAGTACTTC

D: NA
size: few
V: TRBV27
J: TRBJ1-6
CDR3: CASAADLNSPLHF
DNA: TGTGCCAGCGCGGCGGACCTTAATTCACCCCTCCACTTT

D: NA
size: NA
V: TRBV7-8
J: TRBJ1-1
CDR3: CASSLGGGGSTEAFF
DNA: TGTGCCAGCAGCTTAGGGGGGGGAGGGTCCACTGAAGCTTTCTTT

D: TRBD1
size: NA
V: TRBV27
J: TRBJ2-1
CDR3: CASRGPGQGQFF
DNA: TGTGCCAGCAGGGGGCCCGGACAGGGGCAGTTCTTC

D: TRBD1
size: NA
V: TRBV9
J: TRBJ2-2
CDR3: CASSVGGQGSPGELFF
DNA: TGTGCCAGCAGCGTAGGGGGACAGGGAAGCCCCGGGGAGCTGTTTTTT

D: TRBD2
size: NA
V: TRBV4-2
J: TRBJ2-2
CDR3: CASSLPPVLAANTGELFF
DNA: TGTGCCAGCAGCCTACCTCCCGTACTAGCGGCGAACACCGGGGAGCTGTTTTTT

D: NA
size: NA
V: TRBV6-1
J: TRBJ1-2
CDR3: CASSRDANYGYTF
DNA: TGTGCCAGCAGTCGGGATGCCAACTATGGCTACACCTTC

D: NA
size: NA
V: TRBV9
J: TRBJ2-7
CDR3: CASSVEGSIGEQYF
DNA: TGTGCCAGCAGCGTAGAAGGGAGTATAGGGGAGCAGTACTTC

D: NA
size: NA
V: TRBV19
J: TRBJ2-1
CDR3: CASSIGGPYNEQFF
DNA: TGTGCCAGTAGTATTGGGGGCCCTTACAATGAGCAGTTCTTC

D: TRBD1
size: NA
V: TRBV28
J: TRBJ1-5
CDR3: CASRTGANQPQHF
DNA: TGTGCCAGCAGGACAGGGGCGAATCAGCCCCAGCATTTT

D: NA
size: NA
V: TRBV19
J: TRBJ1-5
CDR3: CASSSNQPQHF
DNA: TGTGCCAGTAGCTCAAATCAGCCCCAGCATTTT

D: TRBD2
size: NA
V: TRBV19
J: TRBJ2-7
CDR3: CASSIGREGSYEQYF
DNA: TGTGCCAGTAGTATCGGGCGGGAGGGCTCCTACGAGCAGTACTTC

D: NA
size: medium-sized
V: TRBV6-6
J: TRBJ2-7
CDR3: CASSPGAITYEQYF
DNA: TGTGCCAGCAGCCCCGGGGCGATTACCTACGAGCAGTACTTC

D: TRBD2
size: NA
V: TRBV29-1
J: TRBJ2-1
CDR3: CSVEFLWGLAGDYNEQFF
DNA: TGCAGCGTTGAGTTTTTGTGGGGACTAGCGGGGGACTACAATGAGCAGTTCTTC